The present TCR beta chain was sequenced within a study of T cell repertoires in cytomegalovirus infection. This clonotype turned up a few times. The CDR3 has 17 amino acids. Trimming stripped 0 bases from V and 5 bases from J, with 17 bases between. In germline, CDR1 is LGHNA, CDR2 YSLEER. Using its own MiXCR run on the reads, TCRdb lists one record per CDR3 protein. This table holds a few hundred thousand distinct CDR3 sequences, more than 15% found once. The rearrangement links TRBV4-3 to TRBJ2-1; D is possibly TRBD1 or TRBD2 (6 bases each). Material: CD8+ T cells from PBMCs. This receptor was taken from a human donor in good health (CMV status not recorded). Some clones in this sample may be carry-over from other donors' samples. CDR3 sequence reads: CASSQDGPGGHNNEQFF. Written as DNA, the CDR3 is TGCGCCAGCAGCCAAGATGGACCTGGGGGGCACAACAATGAGCAGTTCTTC.